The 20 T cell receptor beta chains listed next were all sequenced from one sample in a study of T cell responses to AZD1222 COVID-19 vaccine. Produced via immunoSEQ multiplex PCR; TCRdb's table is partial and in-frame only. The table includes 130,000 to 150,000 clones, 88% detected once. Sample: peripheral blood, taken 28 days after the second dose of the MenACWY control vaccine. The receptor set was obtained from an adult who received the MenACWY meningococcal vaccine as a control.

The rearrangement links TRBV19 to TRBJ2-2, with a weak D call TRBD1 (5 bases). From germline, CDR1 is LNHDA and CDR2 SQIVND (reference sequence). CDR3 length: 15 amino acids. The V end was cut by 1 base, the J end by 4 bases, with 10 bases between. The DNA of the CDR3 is TGTGCCAGTAGTATAGCCAGGGCACGCACCGGGGAGCTGTTTTTT. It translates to CASSIARARTGELFF.

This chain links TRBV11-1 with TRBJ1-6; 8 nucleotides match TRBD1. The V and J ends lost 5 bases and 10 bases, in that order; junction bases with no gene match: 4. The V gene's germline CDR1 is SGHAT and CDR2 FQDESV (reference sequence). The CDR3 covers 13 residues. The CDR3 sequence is CASSPTGASPLHF. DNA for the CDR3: TGTGCCAGCAGCCCGACAGGGGCCTCACCCCTCCACTTT.

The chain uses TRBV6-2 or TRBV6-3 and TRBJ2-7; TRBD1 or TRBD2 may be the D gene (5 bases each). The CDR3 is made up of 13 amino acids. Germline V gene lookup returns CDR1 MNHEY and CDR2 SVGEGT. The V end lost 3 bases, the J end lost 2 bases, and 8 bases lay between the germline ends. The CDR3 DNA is TGTGCCAGCAGTTATGGGACCACCTACGAGCAGTACTTC. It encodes CASSYGTTYEQYF.

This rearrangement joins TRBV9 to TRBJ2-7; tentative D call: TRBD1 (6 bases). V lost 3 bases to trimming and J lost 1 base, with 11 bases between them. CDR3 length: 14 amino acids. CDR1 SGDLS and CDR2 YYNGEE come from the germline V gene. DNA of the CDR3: TGTGCCAGCAGCGCTACAGGGTGGTCCTACGAGCAGTACTTC. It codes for CASSATGWSYEQYF. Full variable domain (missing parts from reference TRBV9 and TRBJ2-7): DSGVTQTPKHLITATGQRVTLRCSPRSGDLSVYWYQQSLDQGLQFLIQYYNGEERAKGNILERFSAQQFPDLHSELNLSSLELGDSALYFCASSATGWSYEQYFGPGTRLTVT.

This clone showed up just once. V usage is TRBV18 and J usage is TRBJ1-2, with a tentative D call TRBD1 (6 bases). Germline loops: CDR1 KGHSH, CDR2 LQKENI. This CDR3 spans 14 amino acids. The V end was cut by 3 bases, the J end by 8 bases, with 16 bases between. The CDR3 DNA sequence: TGTGCCAGCTCACCTGCGGGGCAACAGGGCGGCTACACCTTC. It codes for CASSPAGQQGGYTF.

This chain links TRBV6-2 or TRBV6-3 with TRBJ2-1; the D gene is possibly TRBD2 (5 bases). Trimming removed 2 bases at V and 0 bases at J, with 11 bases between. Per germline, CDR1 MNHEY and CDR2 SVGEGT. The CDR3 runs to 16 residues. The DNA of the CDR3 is TGTGCCAGCAGTTACGTGCCGGGGAGCTCCTACAATGAGCAGTTCTTC. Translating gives CASSYVPGSSYNEQFF.

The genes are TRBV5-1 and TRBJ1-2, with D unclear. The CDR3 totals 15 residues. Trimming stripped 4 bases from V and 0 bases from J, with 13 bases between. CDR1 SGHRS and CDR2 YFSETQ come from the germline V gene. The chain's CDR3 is CASSLATEANYGYTF. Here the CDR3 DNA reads TGCGCCAGCAGCCTCGCGACCGAAGCTAACTATGGCTACACCTTC.

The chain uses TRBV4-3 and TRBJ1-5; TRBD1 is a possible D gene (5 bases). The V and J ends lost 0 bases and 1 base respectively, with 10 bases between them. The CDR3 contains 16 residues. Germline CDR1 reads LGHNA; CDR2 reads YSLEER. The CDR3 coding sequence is TGCGCCAGCAGCCAAGAGGTCTGGGGGAGCAATCAGCCCCAGCATTTT. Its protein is CASSQEVWGSNQPQHF.

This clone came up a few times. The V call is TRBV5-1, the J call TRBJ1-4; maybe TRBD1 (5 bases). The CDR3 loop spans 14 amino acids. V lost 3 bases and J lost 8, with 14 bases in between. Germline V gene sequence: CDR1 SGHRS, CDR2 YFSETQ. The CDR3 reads CASSSGPLGEKLFF. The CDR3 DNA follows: TGCGCCAGCAGCTCGGGGCCTCTAGGGGAAAAACTGTTTTTT. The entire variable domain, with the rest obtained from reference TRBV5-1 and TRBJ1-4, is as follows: KAGVTQTPRYLIKTRGQQVTLSCSPISGHRSVSWYQQTPGQGLQFLFEYFSETQRNKGNFPGRFSGRQFSNSRSEMNVSTLELGDSALYLCASSSGPLGEKLFFGSGTQLSVL.

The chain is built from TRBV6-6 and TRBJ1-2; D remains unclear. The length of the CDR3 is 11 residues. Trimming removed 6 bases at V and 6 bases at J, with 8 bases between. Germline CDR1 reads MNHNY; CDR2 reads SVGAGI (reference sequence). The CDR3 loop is CASRRSNGYTF. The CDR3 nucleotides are TGTGCCAGCAGAAGAAGTAATGGCTACACCTTC.

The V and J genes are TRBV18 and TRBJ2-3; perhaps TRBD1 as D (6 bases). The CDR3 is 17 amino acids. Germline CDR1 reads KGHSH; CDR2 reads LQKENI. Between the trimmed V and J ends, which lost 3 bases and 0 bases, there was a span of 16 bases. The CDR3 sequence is CASSPPDREFSTDTQYF. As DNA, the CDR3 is TGTGCCAGCTCACCCCCGGACAGAGAATTTAGCACAGATACGCAGTATTTT.

CDR3 amino acids: CASSVYHTSYNEQFF. CDR3 nucleotides: TGTGCCAGCAGCGTATATCATACCTCCTACAATGAGCAGTTCTTC. V gene TRBV9 combines with J gene TRBJ2-1; D remains ambiguous. The V gene lost 1 base and the J gene lost 0 bases, with 8 bases spanning the gap. Germline-derived CDR1 and CDR2 are SGDLS and YYNGEE. This CDR3 has 15 residues.

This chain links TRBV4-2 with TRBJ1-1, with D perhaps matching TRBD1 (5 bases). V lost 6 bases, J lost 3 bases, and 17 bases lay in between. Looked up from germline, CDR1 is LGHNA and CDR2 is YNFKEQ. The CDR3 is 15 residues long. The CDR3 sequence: CASSGAGLGHTEAFF. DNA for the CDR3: TGTGCCAGCAGTGGTGCGGGGCTCGGGCACACTGAAGCTTTCTTT.

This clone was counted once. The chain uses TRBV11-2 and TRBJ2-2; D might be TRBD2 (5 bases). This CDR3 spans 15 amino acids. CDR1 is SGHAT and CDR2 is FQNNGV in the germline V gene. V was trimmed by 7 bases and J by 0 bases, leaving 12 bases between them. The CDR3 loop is CASTRLLANTGELFF. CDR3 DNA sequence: TGTGCCAGCACGCGGCTACTAGCGAACACCGGGGAGCTGTTTTTT.

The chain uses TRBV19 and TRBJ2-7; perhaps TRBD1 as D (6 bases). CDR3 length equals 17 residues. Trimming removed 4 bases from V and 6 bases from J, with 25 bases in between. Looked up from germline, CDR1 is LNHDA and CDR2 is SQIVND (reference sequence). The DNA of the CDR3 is TGTGCCAGTAGTAAGAAAGGATCAGGGGACCGCATCTCCGAGCAGTACTTC. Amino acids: CASSKKGSGDRISEQYF.

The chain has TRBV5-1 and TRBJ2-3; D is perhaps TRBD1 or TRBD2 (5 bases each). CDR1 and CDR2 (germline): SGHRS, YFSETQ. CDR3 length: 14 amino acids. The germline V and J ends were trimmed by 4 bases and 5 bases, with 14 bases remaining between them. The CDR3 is CASSRTVRGDTQYF. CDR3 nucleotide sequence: TGCGCCAGCAGCCGGACTGTGAGGGGAGATACGCAGTATTTT.

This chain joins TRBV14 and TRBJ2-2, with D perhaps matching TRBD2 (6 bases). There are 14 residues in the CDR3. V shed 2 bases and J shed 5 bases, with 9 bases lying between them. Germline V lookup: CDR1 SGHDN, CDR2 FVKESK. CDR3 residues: CASSQQGGTGELFF. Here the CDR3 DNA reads TGTGCCAGCAGCCAACAGGGAGGAACCGGGGAGCTGTTTTTT.

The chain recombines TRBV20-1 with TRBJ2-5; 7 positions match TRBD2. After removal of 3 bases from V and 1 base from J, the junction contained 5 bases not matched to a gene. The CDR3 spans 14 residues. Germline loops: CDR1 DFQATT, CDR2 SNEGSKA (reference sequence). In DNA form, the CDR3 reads TGCAGTGCTAGTATTCCGGGGGGCCAAGAGACCCAGTACTTC. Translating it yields CSASIPGGQETQYF.

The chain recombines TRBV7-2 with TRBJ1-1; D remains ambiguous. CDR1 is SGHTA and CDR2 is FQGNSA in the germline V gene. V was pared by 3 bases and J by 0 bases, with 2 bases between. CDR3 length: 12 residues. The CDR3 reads CASSLMNTEAFF. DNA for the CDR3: TGTGCCAGCAGCTTGATGAACACTGAAGCTTTCTTT.

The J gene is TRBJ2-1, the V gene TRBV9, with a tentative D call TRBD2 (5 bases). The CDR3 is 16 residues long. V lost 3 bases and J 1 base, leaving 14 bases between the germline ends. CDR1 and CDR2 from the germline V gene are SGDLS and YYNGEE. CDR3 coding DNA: TGTGCCAGCAGCGGACGGACTCACGGGTCCTACAATGAGCAGTTCTTC. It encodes CASSGRTHGSYNEQFF.